The clone carrying this T cell receptor (beta chain) was observed a few times. The antigen is not known. With V trimmed by 6 bases and J by 10 bases, 14 bases remained unmatched. Germline-derived CDR1 and CDR2 are SNHLY and FYNNEI. CDR3 length: 15 residues. The data belong to a study of CD8+CD57+ T cells in acquired aplastic anemia. Study conclusions and caveats: Patient and control CD8+ Simpson's diversity was not significantly different.

TCR beta VDJ combinations and CDR3 sequences were profiled from genomic DNA. TCRdb recomputed calls from the reads with MiXCR, one row per CDR3 protein. The sample lists over 150,000 distinct CDR3 sequences, around half occurring once. All patients picked for sequencing had shown, by flow cytometry, an expansion of CD8+CD57+ cells. All participating patients were living with severe acquired aplastic anemia. This TCR was sampled from a human donor with aplastic anemia. The genes are TRBV2 and TRBJ2-1; 8 bases fit TRBD2. The sample taken for sequencing was sorted CD4+, CD8+, or CD8+CD57+ T cells (not recorded which) from PBMCs. CDR3 amino acids: CASSAPGLGGWEQFF. The CDR3 DNA is TGTGCCAGCAGCGCCCCGGGACTAGGTGGCTGGGAGCAGTTCTTC.